This T cell receptor beta chain was identified in a study of early T cells in non-severe SARS-CoV-2 infection. About the study: From unsorted whole blood, bulk RNA was sequenced, and the chains remained unpaired.

Overall study results and limits: Matches to VDJdb favored anti-spike CD8 responses and missed private and CD4 specificities.

Each CDR3 protein gets one entry after TCRdb re-called the 5' RACE reads with MiXCR. Among roughly 60,000 distinct CDR3 sequences listed, approximately 5.6% were seen once. This clonotype has ten or more counts. What it binds is not known. This CDR3 region has 13 residues. V gave up 5 bases and J gave up 6 bases; unmatched junction bases: 2. In germline, CDR1 is MDHEN, CDR2 SYDVKM. The V call is TRBV28, the J call TRBJ2-1; 9 bases match TRBD2. Material for sequencing was whole blood. This clonotype was sampled from an adult who was a healthcare worker with PCR-confirmed SARS-CoV-2 infection or an uninfected control (not recorded which). The CDR3 loop reads CASSRGGGNEQFF. CDR3 DNA sequence: TGTGCCAGCAGTCGCGGGGGGGGCAATGAGCAGTTCTTC.